One sample yielded the 22 T cell receptor beta chains listed below, sequenced in a study of naive and memory T cell subsets. An equimolar mix of two oligonucleotides served as the beta constant-region primer for TRBC1 and TRBC2. TCRdb re-derived calls from the UMI-ligation and nested PCR reads in MiXCR, one entry per CDR3 protein. The sample consists of around 160,000 distinct CDR3 sequences, 17% of them appearing once. The sample consisted of naive CD4+ T cells from blood. All receptors derive from a human donor in good health.

This clonotype was seen more than once but under ten times. This sequence joins TRBV7-9 and TRBJ1-1, with D unclear. Germline V gene data show CDR1 as SEHNR and CDR2 as FQNEAQ (reference sequence). V was clipped by 5 bases and J by 1 base, with 11 bases between them. The CDR3 has 14 residues. DNA for the CDR3: TGTGCCAGCAGCCCCTCCGGGTCGAACACTGAAGCTTTCTTT. Its protein is CASSPSGSNTEAFF.

In the case of this clonotype: A junction boundary mismatches the germline segment, possibly from a read error. V usage is TRBV7-2 and J usage is TRBJ2-3, with 8 bases matching TRBD2. The length of the CDR3 is 12 residues. The germline CDR1 and CDR2 sequences are SGHTA and FQGNSA. The CDR3 reads CARGGSTDTRYF. The CDR3 region has the DNA TGTGCCCGGGGGGGTAGCACAGATACGCGGTATTTT.

Only a few counts were recorded for this clonotype. The genes are TRBV10-3 and TRBJ2-1; 11 bases are shared with TRBD1. The CDR3 contains 16 residues. Unmatched junction bases numbered 4, after V lost 2 bases and J lost 4 bases. In germline, CDR1 is ENHRY, CDR2 SYGVKD. The CDR3 here is CAISEPGTGGYNEQFF. The CDR3, as DNA: TGTGCCATCAGTGAGCCGGGGACAGGGGGGTACAATGAGCAGTTCTTC.

This clonotype was detected a few times. This chain connects TRBV5-6 to TRBJ1-1; no clear D gene. The V end lost 0 bases, the J end lost 3 bases, and 9 bases lay between the germline ends. Germline CDR1 reads SGHDT; CDR2 reads YYEEEE. The CDR3 is 14 amino acids. The CDR3 region has the DNA TGTGCCAGCAGCTTGGGATGGGGAGACACTGAAGCTTTCTTT. It translates to CASSLGWGDTEAFF.

This clonotype was seen a few times. One end of the junction fails to match germline, which may point to a read error. V usage is TRBV2 and J usage is TRBJ2-1; 8 nucleotides align to TRBD2. The germline gives CDR1 SNHLY, CDR2 FYNNEI. The CDR3 is 15 amino acids. The CDR3: CASSEAGAPNNEQFF. The DNA for the CDR3 is TGTGCCAGCAGCGAAGCGGGAGCTCCCAACAATGAGCAGTTCTTC.

V is TRBV10-3 and J is TRBJ1-5; 7 bases map to TRBD1. Trimming removed 0 bases from V and 9 bases from J; junction bases left unmatched: 5. The CDR3 sequence is 14 residues long. CDR1 is ENHRY and CDR2 is SYGVKD in the germline V gene. CDR3 protein: CAISESTGHRPQHF. The CDR3 nucleotides read TGTGCCATCAGTGAGTCGACAGGGCATCGGCCCCAGCATTTT.

There are a few counts of this clonotype. The chain links TRBV12-3 or TRBV12-4 to TRBJ2-7, with TRBD1 matching 7 bases. The CDR3 consists of 14 residues. V lost 3 bases and J lost 3; bases outside the gene matches: 5. The CDR3 region is CASSLGQRVYEQYF. The CDR3, as DNA: TGTGCCAGCAGTTTGGGACAGAGAGTCTACGAGCAGTACTTC.

This clonotype was detected only a few times. This chain connects TRBV28 to TRBJ2-2; a possible D gene is TRBD1 (6 bases). V shed 5 bases and J shed 5 bases, with 24 bases lying between them. Germline-derived CDR1 and CDR2 are MDHEN and SYDVKM. The CDR3 has 18 amino acids. For the CDR3, the DNA is TGTGCCAGCAGTGGCGACTCCAGTACAGGGTCTCGAACCGGGGAGCTGTTTTTT. Translated: CASSGDSSTGSRTGELFF.

The sample holds a few counts of this clonotype. The DNA of the CDR3 is TGTGCCAGCAGCCCTAGCGGGAGCATCTCCTACAATGAGCAGTTCTTC. Translating gives CASSPSGSISYNEQFF. The rearrangement joins TRBV5-4 to TRBJ2-1; 10 bases match TRBD2. Germline loops: CDR1 SGHNT, CDR2 YYREEE (reference sequence). V shed 4 bases and J 0 bases; nucleotides not matched to a gene: 4. The CDR3 spans 16 residues.

The chain links TRBV6-6 to TRBJ2-7; TRBD2 agrees at 10 bases. Trimming at V came to 4 bases and at J to 4 bases, leaving 7 bases not matched to a gene. The CDR3 covers 15 residues. From germline, CDR1 is MNHNY and CDR2 SVGAGI (reference sequence). Here the CDR3 reads CASSSPASGSYEQYF. CDR3 sequence (DNA): TGTGCCAGCAGTTCCCCCGCTAGCGGGAGTTACGAGCAGTACTTC.

This clonotype has only a few counts. This chain joins TRBV2 and TRBJ1-6; D uncertain. Between the trimmed V and J ends, which lost 2 bases and 0 bases, there was a span of 8 bases. The CDR3 contains 16 residues. Germline CDR1 SNHLY, CDR2 FYNNEI. The CDR3: CASSERGSSYNSPLHF. The CDR3 nucleotides read TGTGCCAGCAGTGAACGGGGAAGCTCCTATAATTCACCCCTCCACTTT.

V is TRBV5-1 and J is TRBJ1-2; no clear D. The germline V gene has CDR1 SGHRS and CDR2 YFSETQ. The CDR3 has 13 residues. V dropped 4 bases and J dropped 5 bases, with 12 bases sitting between them. This CDR3 reads CASSGLRGYGYTF. The CDR3 nucleotides are TGCGCCAGCAGCGGCTTGAGAGGGTATGGCTACACCTTC.

The CDR3 here is CASSSNTLLYEQYF. The DNA of the CDR3 is TGTGCCAGCAGCTCCAATACTCTACTCTACGAGCAGTACTTC. The V and J genes are TRBV7-9 and TRBJ2-7; D is ambiguous. The ends were cut back, 4 bases at V and 3 bases at J, with 13 bases in the middle. Germline V gives CDR1 SEHNR, CDR2 FQNEAQ (reference sequence). The CDR3 runs to 14 residues.

The chain combines TRBV6-6 with TRBJ1-5; TRBD1 is a possible D gene (5 bases). In germline, CDR1 is MNHNY, CDR2 SVGAGI (reference sequence). The CDR3 contains 16 residues. The V end lost 0 bases, the J end lost 7 bases, and 16 bases lay between the germline ends. The CDR3 loop is CASSYSEQGRRQPQHF. As DNA, the CDR3 is TGTGCCAGCAGTTACTCAGAGCAGGGAAGGAGGCAGCCCCAGCATTTT.

The chain combines TRBV12-3 or TRBV12-4 with TRBJ2-7; TRBD2 agrees at 12 bases. The CDR3 has 17 amino acids. Trimming took 1 base from V and 6 from J; bases not matched to a gene: 10. The DNA of the CDR3 is TGTGCCAGCAGTTTAGGAAGTACTAGCGGGAGGTTGCTCGAGCAGTACTTC. As protein: CASSLGSTSGRLLEQYF.

The rearrangement links TRBV29-1 to TRBJ2-4; tentatively, D is TRBD1 (5 bases). CDR3 length: 14 amino acids. Trimming took 5 bases from V and 2 from J, leaving 13 bases between them. Germline V lookup: CDR1 SQVTM, CDR2 ANQGSEA. CDR3 sequence (DNA): TGCAGCGTTCGAAAGGACAACACCAAAAACATTCAGTACTTC. This translates into CSVRKDNTKNIQYF.

The chain uses TRBV20-1 and TRBJ2-1, with a tentative D call TRBD1 (6 bases). CDR1 is DFQATT and CDR2 is SNEGSKA in the germline V gene (reference sequence). The V gene lost 3 bases and the J gene lost 7 bases, with 10 bases spanning the gap. CDR3 length: 12 residues. CDR3 sequence (DNA): TGCAGTGCTAGCTTACAGGGAAATGAGCAGTTCTTC. Translating it yields CSASLQGNEQFF.

CDR3 bases: TGTGCCAGCAGCCTACGGGGCGAAACCGGGGAGCTGTTTTTT. Encoded protein: CASSLRGETGELFF. V and J are TRBV3-1 and TRBJ2-2; D is tentatively TRBD1 or TRBD2 (5 bases each). The CDR3 loop spans 14 amino acids. CDR1 is LGHDT and CDR2 is YNNKEL in the germline V gene (reference sequence). V was clipped by 4 bases and J by 5 bases, with 11 bases between them.

J is TRBJ2-1 and V is TRBV19; either TRBD1 or TRBD2 may fit D (5 bases each). The CDR3 contains 13 residues. Germline assignment: CDR1 LNHDA and CDR2 SQIVND (reference sequence). V was clipped by 7 bases and J by 9 bases, with 16 bases between them. The CDR3 protein is CASKGRESGEQFF. CDR3 nucleotide sequence: TGTGCCAGTAAGGGCAGGGAGAGCGGTGAGCAGTTCTTC.

CDR3 residues: CASSPAGQNNSPLHF. DNA for the CDR3: TGTGCCAGCTCACCGGCAGGACAGAATAATTCACCCCTCCACTTT. This chain uses TRBV18 with TRBJ1-6; D perhaps matches TRBD1 (6 bases). V dropped 3 bases and J dropped 5 bases, with 11 bases sitting between them. Germline-derived CDR1 and CDR2 are KGHSH and LQKENI. The CDR3 consists of 15 residues.

This clonotype has a count of ten or more. The rearrangement joins TRBV28 to TRBJ1-2, with D possibly matching TRBD1 (6 bases). Trimming removed 3 bases from V and 5 bases from J, with 10 bases in between. This CDR3 comprises 13 residues. Germline loops: CDR1 MDHEN, CDR2 SYDVKM. The CDR3 region has the DNA TGTGCCAGCAGTTTCACTCAGGGGTATGGCTACACCTTC. It encodes CASSFTQGYGYTF.

The CDR3 bases are TGTGCCAGCAGTGTCGGGACGGTACTCGAGCAGTACTTC. As protein: CASSVGTVLEQYF. The V call is TRBV6-6, the J call TRBJ2-7, with D perhaps assigned TRBD1 or TRBD2 (5 bases each). The germline CDR1 and CDR2 sequences are MNHNY and SVGAGI (reference sequence). The V end was cut by 5 bases, the J end by 6 bases, with 14 bases between. This CDR3 is 13 amino acids long.